This TCR beta chain was identified during a study of blood T cells in healthy people across ages (dated by TCRdb to between 2014 and 2017). At the level of the whole study: In model experiments, roughly one uniquely barcoded TCR beta cDNA molecule per two T cells was captured by template switching. Using the same blood draw, the study looked at two additional independent replicas of 1 million unique cDNA reads for two donors, one aged 18 to 30 and the other aged 80 or older. To avoid experimental bias, donors of different ages were randomly spread across the sequencing lanes. The donors were divided into four age groups: young (average about 15 years), middle-aged (about 40), aged (approximately 62) and long-lived (about 79). Using deep sequencing normalized with unique cDNA molecular identifiers, the study measured how TCR beta repertoire diversity changes with age. Findings and caveats that apply to the study as a whole: Total diversity estimates from one million sequenced T cells were considered lower bounds and underestimates. Observed TCR beta diversity correlated strongly with the percentage of naive T cells measured by flow cytometry. Compared with the aged group, the long-lived group had more naive CD4+ T cells, fewer expanded clones and increased TCR diversity, suggesting age selection. Because the CMV infection status of the donors was unknown, age-related changes in expanded clonotypes may potentially have been confounded. Observed TCR beta diversity per million T cells fell roughly linearly with age, and a significant reduction was already apparent by age approximately 40. Since profiling was done on bulk unsorted PBMCs, naive and antigen-experienced compartments could not be conclusively compared.

To prepare the library, 5' RACE was applied. A second roughly 6 to 11 cycle PCR used a sample-barcoded 5' primer and a J-beta primer mix. Each TCR beta cDNA molecule received a unique molecular identifier from a template-switch 5' adaptor carrying 12 random nucleotides. Each sample yielded at least 3 million CDR3-containing paired-end reads. All of the RNA was converted into first-strand cDNA using the Mint cDNA synthesis kit, with a TRBC-specific oligonucleotide serving as the primer. Following uracil-DNA glycosylase treatment, all cDNA underwent a first 18-cycle PCR with the universal primers M1SS and BC2_uni_R. On the study's bioinformatics: For normalization, 1 million high-quality reads were randomly selected from each sample, with every read carrying a distinct molecular identifier. Instead of being binned into consensus sequences, reads that shared molecular identifiers were thrown out. MiTCR, with a Q25 quality threshold and the strictest error-elimination algorithm, was used for CDR3 identification, clonotype clustering and error correction. A nonparametric unseen species model with Euler transformation was used to estimate lower-bound total TCR beta diversity. TCRdb applied fastp at Q25 and MiXCR to the public reads, then kept only in-frame beta chains. Every distinct CDR3 protein forms one entry, paired with its most common genes and DNA. The V and J calls and clone size are TCRdb's, not the authors'. The sample table shows 1.8 million or so distinct CDR3 sequences, and 39% are seen once. The top ten clonotypes cover more than 20% of the sample.

On this clonotype itself: Its antigen is still unknown. Base qualities are not at hand, and no much larger clone is one base apart.

In the germline V gene, CDR1 corresponds to SGHTA and CDR2 to FQGNSA. Including cysteine and phenylalanine, the CDR3 has 16 amino acids. Just CDR3 DNA is preserved here, 48 bases in frame from base 1. Relative to germline, V is missing 3 bases and J is missing 6 bases, with 7 bases of the junction outside any gene match. Systemically healthy Caucasian individuals from Russia, 39 in total and aged 6 to 90 years, were included as donors. Around 10 milliliters of peripheral blood were collected from each donor into EDTA-treated Vacutainer tubes. Ficoll-Paque density-gradient centrifugation was used to isolate PBMCs, with at least 6.5 million per sample. Trizol reagent was used to extract total RNA from the PBMCs, yielding at least 5.5 micrograms per sample. For every donor, an aliquot of PBMCs went through flow cytometry to measure the percentages of naive CD45RAhigh/CD27high T cells.

The sample taken for sequencing was blood. Recombination joined TRBV7-2 with TRBJ2-1, with 11 junctional bases fitting TRBD2. The TCR was taken from a human donor in good health. The CDR3 region has the sequence CASSLLAGGPRNEQFF. The DNA is TGTGCCAGCAGCTTGTTAGCGGGGGGGCCGCGCAATGAGCAGTTCTTC.